The 6 T cell receptor beta chains below were found in one sample sequenced in a study of early T cells in non-severe SARS-CoV-2 infection. TCRdb re-called the 5' RACE reads through MiXCR, storing one row per CDR3 protein. The data show 80,000 or so distinct CDR3 sequences, more than 12% seen once. Specimen: whole blood. The receptors were sampled from an adult who was a healthcare worker with PCR-confirmed SARS-CoV-2 infection or an uninfected control (not recorded which).

This clonotype has more than one count but fewer than ten. The chain couples TRBV3-1 to TRBJ2-2; 10 nucleotides match TRBD2. V shed 3 bases and J 4 bases; nucleotides not matched to a gene: 17. Per the germline V gene, CDR1 is LGHDT and CDR2 is YNNKEL (reference sequence). This CDR3 is 20 amino acids long. The CDR3 sequence: CASSHFEGLAGVSGTGELFF. The CDR3 DNA follows: TGTGCCAGCAGCCATTTCGAGGGGCTAGCGGGAGTGTCAGGCACCGGGGAGCTGTTTTTT.

In its sample, this clonotype was seen a few times. The rearrangement joins TRBV18 to TRBJ2-1; 13 bases fit TRBD2. The CDR3 runs to 15 residues. V was pared by 3 bases and J by 6 bases, with 2 bases of the junction left unmatched. The germline gives CDR1 KGHSH, CDR2 LQKENI. CDR3 residues: CASSPGLAGLNEQFF. The CDR3 bases are TGTGCCAGCTCACCGGGACTAGCGGGACTCAATGAGCAGTTCTTC.

The chain is built from TRBV10-1 and TRBJ1-1, with D hard to call. Germline values: CDR1 WNHNN, CDR2 SYGVQD (reference sequence). The CDR3 covers 12 residues. V dropped 5 bases and J dropped 5 bases, with 9 bases sitting between them. CDR3 nucleotide sequence: TGCGCCAGCAGTTTACATGGTACTGAAGCTTTCTTT. It yields the protein CASSLHGTEAFF.

The table lists this clonotype with a few counts. The chain joins TRBV2 to TRBJ1-1; D is unclear. V gave up 4 bases and J gave up 1 base, with 7 bases separating them. Germline V gives CDR1 SNHLY, CDR2 FYNNEI. CDR3 size: 13 residues. DNA for the CDR3: TGTGCCAGCAGTGTATCTACGAACACTGAAGCTTTCTTT. This sequence encodes CASSVSTNTEAFF.

This clonotype was picked up many times. The chain is built from TRBV18 and TRBJ2-1; weak D call: TRBD1 (6 bases). The germline V gene encodes CDR1 KGHSH and CDR2 LQKENI. This CDR3 is 16 amino acids long. V was shortened by 5 bases and J by 8 bases, with 22 bases between the two germline ends. The CDR3 DNA reads as TGTGCCAGCTCATCCTTACAGGGACCCGTATCCGATGAGCAGTTCTTC. As protein: CASSSLQGPVSDEQFF.

This clonotype was detected a few times. V usage is TRBV10-3 and J usage is TRBJ2-3; TRBD2 might be the D (6 bases). Germline V gene sequence: CDR1 ENHRY, CDR2 SYGVKD. V lost 4 bases and J 1 base, leaving 9 bases between the germline ends. The CDR3 runs 14 residues. As DNA, the CDR3 is TGTGCCATCAGTGGATCTAGCGGCACAGATACGCAGTATTTT. This gives the protein CAISGSSGTDTQYF.